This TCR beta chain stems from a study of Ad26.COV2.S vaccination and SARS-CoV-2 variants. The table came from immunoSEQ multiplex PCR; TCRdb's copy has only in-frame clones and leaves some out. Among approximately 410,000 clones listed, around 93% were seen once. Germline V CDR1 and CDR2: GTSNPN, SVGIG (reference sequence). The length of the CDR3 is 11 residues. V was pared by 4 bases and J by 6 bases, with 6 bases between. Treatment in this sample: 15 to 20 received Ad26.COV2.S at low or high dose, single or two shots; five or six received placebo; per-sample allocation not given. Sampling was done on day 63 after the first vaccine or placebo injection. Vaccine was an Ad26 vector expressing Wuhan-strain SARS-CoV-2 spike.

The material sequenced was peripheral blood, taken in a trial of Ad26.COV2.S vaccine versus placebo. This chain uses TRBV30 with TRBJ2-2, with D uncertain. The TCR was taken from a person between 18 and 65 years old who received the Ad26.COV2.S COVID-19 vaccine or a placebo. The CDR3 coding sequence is TGTGCCTGGACCCCCGCCGGGGAGCTGTTTTTT. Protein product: CAWTPAGELFF. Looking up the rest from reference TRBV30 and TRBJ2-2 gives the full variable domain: SQTIHQWPATLVQPVGSPLSLECTVEGTSNPNLYWYRQAAGRGLQLLFYSVGIGQISSEVPQNLSASRPQDRQFILSSKKLLLSDSGFYLCAWTPAGELFFGEGSRLTVL.